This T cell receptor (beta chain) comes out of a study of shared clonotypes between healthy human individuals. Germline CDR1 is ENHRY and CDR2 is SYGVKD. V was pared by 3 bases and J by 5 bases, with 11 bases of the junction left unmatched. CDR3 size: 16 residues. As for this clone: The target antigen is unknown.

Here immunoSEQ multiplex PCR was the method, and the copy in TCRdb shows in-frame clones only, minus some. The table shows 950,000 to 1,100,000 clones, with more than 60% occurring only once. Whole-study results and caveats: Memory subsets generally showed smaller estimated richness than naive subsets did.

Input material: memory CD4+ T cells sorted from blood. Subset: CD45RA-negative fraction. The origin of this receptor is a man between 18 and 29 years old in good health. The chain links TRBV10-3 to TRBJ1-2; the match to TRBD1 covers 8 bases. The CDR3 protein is CAISDADRGGLYGYTF. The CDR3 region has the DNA TGTGCCATCAGTGACGCCGACAGGGGAGGATTATATGGCTACACCTTC.